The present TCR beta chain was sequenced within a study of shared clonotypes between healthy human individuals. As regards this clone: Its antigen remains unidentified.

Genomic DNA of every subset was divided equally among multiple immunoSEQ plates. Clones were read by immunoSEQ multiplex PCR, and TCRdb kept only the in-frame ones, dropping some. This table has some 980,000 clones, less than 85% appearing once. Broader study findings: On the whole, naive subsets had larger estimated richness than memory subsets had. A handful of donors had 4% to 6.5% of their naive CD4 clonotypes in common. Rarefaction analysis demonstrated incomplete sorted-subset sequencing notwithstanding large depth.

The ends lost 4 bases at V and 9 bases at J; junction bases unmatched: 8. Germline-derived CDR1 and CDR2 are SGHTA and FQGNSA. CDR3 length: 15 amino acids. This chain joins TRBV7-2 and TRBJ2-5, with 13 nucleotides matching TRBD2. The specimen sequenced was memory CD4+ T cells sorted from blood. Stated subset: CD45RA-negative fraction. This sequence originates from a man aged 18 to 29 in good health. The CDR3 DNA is TGTGCCAGCAGCTCGGGACTAGCGGGATCTGCGGCCCAGTACTTC. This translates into CASSSGLAGSAAQYF.